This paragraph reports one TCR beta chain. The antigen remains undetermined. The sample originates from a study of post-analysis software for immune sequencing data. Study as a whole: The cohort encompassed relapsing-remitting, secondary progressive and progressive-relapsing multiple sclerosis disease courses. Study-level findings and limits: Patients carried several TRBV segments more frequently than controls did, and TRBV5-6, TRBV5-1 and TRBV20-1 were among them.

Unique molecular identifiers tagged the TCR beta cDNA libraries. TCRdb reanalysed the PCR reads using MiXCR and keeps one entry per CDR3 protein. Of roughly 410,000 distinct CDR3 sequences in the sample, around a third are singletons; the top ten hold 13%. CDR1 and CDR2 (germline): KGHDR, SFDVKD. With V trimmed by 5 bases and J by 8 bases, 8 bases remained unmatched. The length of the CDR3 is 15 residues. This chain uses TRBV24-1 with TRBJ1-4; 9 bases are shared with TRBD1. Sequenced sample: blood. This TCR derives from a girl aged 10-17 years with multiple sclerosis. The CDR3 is CATSVADRGDEKLFF. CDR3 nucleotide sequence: TGTGCCACCAGTGTCGCCGACAGGGGGGACGAAAAACTGTTTTTT.